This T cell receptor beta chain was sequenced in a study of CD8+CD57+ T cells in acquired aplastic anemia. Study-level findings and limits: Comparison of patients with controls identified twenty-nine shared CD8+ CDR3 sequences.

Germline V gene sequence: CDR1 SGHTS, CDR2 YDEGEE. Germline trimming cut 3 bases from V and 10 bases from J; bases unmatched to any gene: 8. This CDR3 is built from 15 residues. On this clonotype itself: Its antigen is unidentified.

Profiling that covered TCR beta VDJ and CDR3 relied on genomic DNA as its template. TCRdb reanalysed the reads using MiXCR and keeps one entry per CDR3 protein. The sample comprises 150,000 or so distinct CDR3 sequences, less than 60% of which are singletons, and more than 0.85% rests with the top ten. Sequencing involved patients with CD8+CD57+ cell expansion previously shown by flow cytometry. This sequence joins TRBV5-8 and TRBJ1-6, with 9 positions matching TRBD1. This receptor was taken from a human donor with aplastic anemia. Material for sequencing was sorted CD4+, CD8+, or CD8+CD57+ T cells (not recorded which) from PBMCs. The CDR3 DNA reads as TGTGCCAGCAGCTGGGGGACAGGGAGCGGGTCACCCCTCCACTTT. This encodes CASSWGTGSGSPLHF. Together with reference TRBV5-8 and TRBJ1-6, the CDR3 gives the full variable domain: EAGVTQSPTHLIKTRGQQATLRCSPISGHTSVYWYQQALGLGLQFLLWYDEGEERNRGNFPPRFSGRQFPNYSSELNVNALELEDSALYLCASSWGTGSGSPLHFGNGTRLTVT.